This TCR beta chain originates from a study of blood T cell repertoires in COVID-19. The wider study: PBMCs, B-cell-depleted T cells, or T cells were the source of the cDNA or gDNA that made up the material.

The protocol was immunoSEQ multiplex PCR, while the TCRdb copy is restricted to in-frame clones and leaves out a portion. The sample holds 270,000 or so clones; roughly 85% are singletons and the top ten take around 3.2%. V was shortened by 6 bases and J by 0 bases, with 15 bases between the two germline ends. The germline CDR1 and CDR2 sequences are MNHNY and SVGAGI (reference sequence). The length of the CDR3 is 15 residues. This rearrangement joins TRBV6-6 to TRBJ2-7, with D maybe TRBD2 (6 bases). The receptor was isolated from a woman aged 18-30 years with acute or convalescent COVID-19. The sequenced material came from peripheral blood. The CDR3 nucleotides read TGTGCCAGCAGCTCGGGACTCTCCACCTCCTACGAGCAGTACTTC. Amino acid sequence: CASSSGLSTSYEQYF.